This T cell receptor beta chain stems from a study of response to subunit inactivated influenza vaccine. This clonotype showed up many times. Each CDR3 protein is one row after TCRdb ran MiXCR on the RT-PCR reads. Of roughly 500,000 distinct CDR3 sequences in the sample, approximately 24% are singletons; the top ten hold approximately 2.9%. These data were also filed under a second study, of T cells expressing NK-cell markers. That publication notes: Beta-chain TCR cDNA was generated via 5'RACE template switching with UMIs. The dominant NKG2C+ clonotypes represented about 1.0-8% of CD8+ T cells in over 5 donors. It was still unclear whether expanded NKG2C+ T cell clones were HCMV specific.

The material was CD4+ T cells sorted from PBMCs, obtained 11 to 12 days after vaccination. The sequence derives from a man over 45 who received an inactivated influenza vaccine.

Written as DNA, the CDR3 is TGCAGCGTTGGGGTGGGACGGCTATTAGATACGCAGTATTTT. Translating gives CSVGVGRLLDTQYF. The J gene is TRBJ2-3, the V gene TRBV29-1; perhaps D is TRBD1 or TRBD2 (5 bases each). In germline, CDR1 is SQVTM, CDR2 ANQGSEA. The CDR3 length is 14 residues. Trimming shortened V by 4 bases and J by 5 bases, and 16 bases separated the two germline ends.